Shown below are 20 T cell receptor beta chains from a single sample sequenced in a study of shared T cell receptors in the human thymus. Using immunoSEQ multiplex PCR, the repertoire was profiled, and TCRdb retains in-frame clones only, with some absent. The data contain some 660,000 clones, about 89% of them singletons. This same sample was also part of a study on human thymus T cells.

Sample: thymocytes. These receptors were collected from a boy in the first two years of life with a congenital heart defect.

The chain links TRBV7-9 to TRBJ2-7; 8 bases align to TRBD1. The CDR3 runs to 16 residues. The germline gives CDR1 SEHNR, CDR2 FQNEAQ (reference sequence). With 7 bases clipped from V and 3 bases from J, the junction kept 14 bases outside the gene matches. CDR3 DNA sequence: TGTGCCAGCACCCACACCGGACAGGGCAATATCTACGAGCAGTACTTC. This sequence encodes CASTHTGQGNIYEQYF.

Here the CDR3 reads CASSSGGLTDTQYF. The CDR3 DNA reads TGTGCCAGCAGCTCCGGGGGGCTCACAGATACGCAGTATTTT. The chain is built from TRBV5-6 and TRBJ2-3; perhaps TRBD2 as D (7 bases). This CDR3 is built from 14 residues. Germline V gene sequence: CDR1 SGHDT, CDR2 YYEEEE. The ends were cut back, 3 bases at V and 2 bases at J, with 10 bases in the middle.

The rearrangement links TRBV5-1 to TRBJ2-5; 9 bases are a match to TRBD1. Gene TRBJ2-7 matches the end of the DNA better, so the J call may be wrong. This CDR3 comprises 14 residues. The germline gives CDR1 SGHRS, CDR2 YFSETQ. The CDR3 loop is CASSGRDRDHEQYF. The CDR3 DNA reads as TGCGCCAGCAGCGGCCGGGACAGGGACCACGAGCAGTACTTC.

The chain has TRBV6-5 and TRBJ1-2, with TRBD1 identical over 7 bases. V shed 6 bases and J 6 bases; nucleotides not matched to a gene: 4. CDR1 is MNHEY, CDR2 SVGAGI, per germline. This CDR3 region has 12 residues. CDR3 in amino acids: CASRGTAHGYTF. The DNA for the CDR3 is TGTGCCAGCAGAGGGACAGCCCATGGCTACACCTTC.

The chain links TRBV28 to TRBJ2-7; D is ambiguous. There are 13 residues in the CDR3. V was shortened by 1 base and J by 6 bases, with 10 bases between the two germline ends. CDR1 is MDHEN, CDR2 SYDVKM, per germline. The CDR3 DNA follows: TGTGCCAGCAGTTTATCCCCTCGTCCCGAGCAGTACTTC. Translation gives CASSLSPRPEQYF.

The chain is built from TRBV4-1 and TRBJ1-5; no definite D call. Germline CDR1 is MGHRA and CDR2 is YSYEKL. The V and J ends lost 2 bases and 3 bases respectively, with 17 bases between them. The CDR3 spans 17 residues. The CDR3 region has the DNA TGCGCCAGCAGCCAAACCGACCAAAGGACTATCAATCAGCCCCAGCATTTT. It yields the protein CASSQTDQRTINQPQHF.

A single count supports this clone. This chain joins TRBV7-2 and TRBJ2-7, with a weak D call TRBD1 (5 bases). The V gene's germline CDR1 is SGHTA and CDR2 FQGNSA. The length of the CDR3 is 17 residues. The V end lost 4 bases, the J end lost 4 bases, and 23 bases lay between the germline ends. The CDR3 DNA reads as TGTGCCAGCAGCTCCCCCACTGCGCCCCAGGGTCCATACGAGCAGTACTTC. Its translation is CASSSPTAPQGPYEQYF.

This chain uses TRBV6-5 with TRBJ1-1; 9 bases line up with TRBD1. The germline V gene has CDR1 MNHEY and CDR2 SVGAGI. The CDR3 consists of 15 residues. J was trimmed by 4 bases and V by 3 bases; bases with no gene match: 6. In nucleotides, the CDR3 is TGTGCCAGCAGTTATTACAGGGGGCAGGGCACTGAAGCTTTCTTT. Translating gives CASSYYRGQGTEAFF.

V and J are TRBV28 and TRBJ1-2; D is unresolved. Germline assignment: CDR1 MDHEN and CDR2 SYDVKM. The CDR3 is 17 residues long. V lost 6 bases and J lost 7, with 27 bases in between. As DNA, the CDR3 is TGTGCCAGCAGACCACGACGCCTCAGGATGGCCCCTTTTGGCTACACCTTC. Encoded protein: CASRPRRLRMAPFGYTF.

A note on this clone: This sample includes further DNA sequences coding for the same CDR3. This chain joins TRBV28 and TRBJ2-7; D not resolved. Germline CDR1 reads MDHEN; CDR2 reads SYDVKM. The CDR3 runs to 12 residues. V was trimmed by 3 bases and J by 0 bases, leaving 3 bases between them. CDR3: CASSFYSYEQYF. Here the CDR3 DNA reads TGTGCCAGCAGTTTTTACTCCTACGAGCAGTACTTC.

The chain combines TRBV12-5 with TRBJ2-1; 10 positions agree with TRBD2. The CDR3 extends over 17 amino acids. After removal of 6 bases from V and 3 bases from J, the junction contained 11 bases not matched to a gene. Germline V CDR1 and CDR2: LGHNT, FRNRAP. In DNA form, the CDR3 reads TGTGCTAGTGGCTCCCCCCCAACTAGCGGGAACTACAATGAGCAGTTCTTC. It is translated as CASGSPPTSGNYNEQFF.

This chain connects TRBV4-1 to TRBJ2-4; 8 bases fit TRBD2. Germline trimming cut 4 bases from V and 1 base from J; bases unmatched to any gene: 3. The CDR3 length is 15 residues. Germline V gene lookup returns CDR1 MGHRA and CDR2 YSYEKL. CDR3 sequence (DNA): TGCGCCAGCAGCCTGACTAGCGCGGCCAAAAACATTCAGTACTTC. This encodes CASSLTSAAKNIQYF.

The rearrangement links TRBV4-2 to TRBJ2-7; 7 positions match TRBD2. CDR1 and CDR2 from the germline V gene are LGHNA and YNFKEQ. This CDR3 is 17 amino acids long. V dropped 2 bases and J dropped 5; count of bases not matched to a gene: 15. The CDR3 spells CASSQKYKGGPADEQYF. CDR3 DNA sequence: TGTGCCAGCAGCCAAAAATACAAGGGAGGGCCCGCCGACGAGCAGTACTTC.

This clone appeared once. The chain uses TRBV28 and TRBJ1-3; no firm D call. This CDR3 is 17 amino acids long. Germline V gives CDR1 MDHEN, CDR2 SYDVKM. Trimming removed 6 bases at V and 5 bases at J, with 23 bases between. The CDR3 nucleotides are TGTGCCAGCAGCTCCCGCGGGCCATCAATCGGACGAAACACCATATATTTT. As protein: CASSSRGPSIGRNTIYF.

This chain links TRBV5-5 with TRBJ1-1, with 8 bases aligning to TRBD1. V dropped 5 bases and J dropped 3; count of bases not matched to a gene: 3. CDR3 size: 13 residues. Germline CDR1 and CDR2: SGHKS and YYEKEE (reference sequence). The CDR3 reads CASSKQGDTEAFF. As DNA, the CDR3 is TGTGCCAGCAGTAAACAGGGGGACACTGAAGCTTTCTTT.

V gene TRBV4-1 combines with J gene TRBJ2-1, with a tentative D call TRBD2 (5 bases). The CDR3 sequence is 15 residues long. CDR1 is MGHRA, CDR2 YSYEKL, per germline. V lost 3 bases to trimming and J lost 5 bases, with 14 bases between them. The CDR3 region is CASSQRTEEDNEQFF. CDR3 nucleotide sequence: TGCGCCAGCAGCCAGAGGACTGAGGAGGACAATGAGCAGTTCTTC.

This chain connects TRBV5-1 to TRBJ2-7; 8 positions agree with TRBD1. Germline V lookup: CDR1 SGHRS, CDR2 YFSETQ. The CDR3 runs 14 residues. J lost 2 bases, V lost 3 bases, and 4 bases had no gene match. CDR3 bases: TGCGCCAGCAGCTCGACAGGGGCGACCTACGAGCAGTACTTC. Protein product: CASSSTGATYEQYF.

This chain uses TRBV5-3 with TRBJ1-5, with 7 bases that match TRBD1. TRBV5-3 falls under the ORF class, with uncertain function. After removal of 0 bases from V and 6 bases from J, the junction contained 3 bases not matched to a gene. The CDR3 is 14 residues long. CDR3 coding DNA: TGTGCCAGAAGCTTGGGGTCAGGGGGTCAGCCCCAGCATTTT. The encoded protein is CARSLGSGGQPQHF.

The chain employs TRBV12-5 and TRBJ1-2; 8 positions agree with TRBD1. CDR3 length: 20 residues. Germline V gives CDR1 LGHNT, CDR2 FRNRAP. Trimming removed 0 bases from V and 0 bases from J; junction bases left unmatched: 15. CDR3 protein: CASGLVLDGPDRDPNYGYTF. In DNA, the CDR3 is TGTGCTAGTGGTTTGGTATTGGATGGACCGGACAGGGATCCTAACTATGGCTACACCTTC.

The genes are TRBV9 and TRBJ1-1; 7 bases agree with TRBD1. With V trimmed by 4 bases and J by 4 bases, 4 bases remained unmatched. The germline gives CDR1 SGDLS, CDR2 YYNGEE. This CDR3 spans 13 amino acids. CDR3 sequence reads: CASSKDRATEAFF. DNA for the CDR3: TGTGCCAGCAGCAAAGACAGGGCCACTGAAGCTTTCTTT.